Given below is one T cell receptor (beta chain) in context. Antigen unknown. Germline V gene sequence: CDR1 MNHEY, CDR2 SMNVEV (reference sequence). This CDR3 spans 14 amino acids. The V gene lost 5 bases and the J gene lost 1 base, with 8 bases spanning the gap. This entry comes from a study of T-cell memory formation after mild COVID-19. General observations from the study: Clones that contracted clustered mainly in CM and EM if CD4+ and in EMRA if CD8+. The study detected some responding clones in pre-infection memory, suggesting cross-reactive memory joined.

Libraries for TCRalpha and TCRbeta carried sample barcodes and unique molecular identifiers via 5'RACE. TCRdb independently ran MiXCR on the 5' RACE reads; one entry per CDR3 protein. The sample lists around 50,000 distinct CDR3 sequences; about 12% were seen once. V usage is TRBV27 and J usage is TRBJ2-2; perhaps TRBD1 as D (5 bases). Sequenced input: PBMCs or a T cell subset sorted from them (not recorded which). This clonotype was sampled from a man between 18 and 29 years old who had mild COVID-19 (a few samples of this study predate the infection). Cell type and time point are not known. The CDR3 sequence: CASSEDRNTGELFF. The DNA of the CDR3 is TGTGCCAGCAGTGAAGACAGGAACACCGGGGAGCTGTTTTTT.